Listed below are T cell receptor beta chains from one sample, sequenced in a study of shared clonotypes between healthy human individuals. Clones were read by immunoSEQ multiplex PCR, and TCRdb kept only the in-frame ones, dropping some. The profile shows 2 million to 2.5 million clones, under 95% of them singletons. The sample taken for sequencing was naive CD4+ T cells from PBMCs. The receptors were gathered from a man aged 18 to 30 in good health. Some clones in this sample may be carry-over from other donors' samples. The CDR3 runs from the conserved cysteine through the conserved F or W. The D gene is left open where the match is weak. Only some rows state a clone size, as once, few, many or a class for expanded clones.

>TRBV6-5|.|TRBJ2-7|.
TGTGCCAGCAGTTACTCGAAGCTGGCTGCGGGGGAGCAGTACTTC
CASSYSKLAAGEQYF
>TRBV28|.|TRBJ1-5|.
TGTGCCAGCTCCCCTGCTCGTAGGGGGTCACAAAATCAGCCCCAGCATTTT
CASSPARRGSQNQPQHF
>TRBV9|.|TRBJ2-1|.
TGTGCCAGCAGCGTAATTAGTGGGGCGGGTGAGCAGTTCTTC
CASSVISGAGEQFF
>TRBV18|TRBD1|TRBJ2-3|.
TGTGCCAGCTCACACGGAAAGGGGGCGAACACAGATACGCAGTATTTT
CASSHGKGANTDTQYF
>TRBV6-5|.|TRBJ1-3|.
TGTGCCAGCGGTTGGGGGATTTCAGCCTCTGGAAACACCATATATTTT
CASGWGISASGNTIYF
>TRBV2|TRBD2|TRBJ2-3|.
TGTGCCAGCAGTAGCAGCGGGAGGGCCTCGAATACGCAGTATTTT
CASSSSGRASNTQYF
>TRBV6-5|TRBD2|TRBJ2-7|.
TGTGCCAGCAGTGAAAGGACTAGCGGCTACGAGCAGTACTTC
CASSERTSGYEQYF
>TRBV7-2|TRBD1|TRBJ2-3|.
TGTGCCAGCAGCCGGATGACAGGGGGTACAGGAGATACGCAGTATTTT
CASSRMTGGTGDTQYF
>TRBV4-1|.|TRBJ2-1|.
TGCGCCAGCCGTTCCTACAATGAGCAGTTCTTC
CASRSYNEQFF
>TRBV10-3|TRBD2|TRBJ2-3|.
TGTGCCATCACCTCGGGACTAGCGGGTGCTAGCACAGATACGCAGTATTTT
CAITSGLAGASTDTQYF
>TRBV5-1|TRBD1|TRBJ2-5|.
TGCGCCAGCAGCTTGGGTCGGACAGGGGGCTTCGAAGAGACCCAGTACTTC
CASSLGRTGGFEETQYF
>TRBV5-1|TRBD2|TRBJ2-7|.
TGCGCCAGCAGTTCCGGACTAGCGTGGAACGAGCAGTACTTC
CASSSGLAWNEQYF
>TRBV5-1|.|TRBJ2-1|.
TGCGCCAGCCGAGGGGAATATGAGCAGTTCTTC
CASRGEYEQFF
>TRBV5-1|.|TRBJ2-3|.
TGCGCCAGCAGGGACAGCACCACAGATACGCAGTATTTT
CASRDSTTDTQYF
>TRBV5-6|.|TRBJ1-1|.
TGTGCCAGCAGCTTGCTCCAGGGTTTCACTGAAGCTTTCTTT
CASSLLQGFTEAFF
>TRBV15|.|TRBJ2-1|.
TGTGCCACCAGCAAACTAGACTTCTACAATGAGCAGTTCTTC
CATSKLDFYNEQFF
>TRBV6-6|.|TRBJ1-2|.
TGTGCCAGCAGTAACTATGGCTACACCTTC
CASSNYGYTF
>TRBV7-2|.|TRBJ2-2|.
TGTGCCAGCAGCTTAGATTGGGGGCTCGCCACCGGGGAGCTGTTTTTT
CASSLDWGLATGELFF
>TRBV19|TRBD1|TRBJ1-2|few
TGTGCCAGTAGTACCCAATACAGGGGAGCTAACTATGGCTACACCTTC
CASSTQYRGANYGYTF
>TRBV5-5|.|TRBJ1-5|.
TGTGCCAGCGGATCGGGGAATCAGCCCCAGCATTTT
CASGSGNQPQHF
>TRBV25-1|.|TRBJ2-7|few
TGTGCCAGCAGTGGACTGGGACCCTTCGGCGAAGGTCAGTACTTC
CASSGLGPFGEGQYF
>TRBV28|.|TRBJ2-7|few
TGTGCTTCCAGGCTGGGTTACGAGCAGTACTTC
CASRLGYEQYF
>TRBV2|.|TRBJ2-7|.
TGTGCCAGCAAACTCGGGACACCGATAGCGAGCGAGCAGTACTTC
CASKLGTPIASEQYF
>TRBV9|.|TRBJ2-7|.
TGTGCCAGCAGCGTAGGCCACGAGCAGTACTTC
CASSVGHEQYF
>TRBV7-2|TRBD1|TRBJ1-2|.
TGTGCCAGCAGCTTAGGGACAGGGTCGGGTTATGGCTACACCTTC
CASSLGTGSGYGYTF
>TRBV7-3|TRBD1|TRBJ2-1|.
TGTGCCAGCAGCCGTGGGGGGACAGGGATATCGAATGAGCAGTTCTTC
CASSRGGTGISNEQFF
>TRBV18|TRBD2|TRBJ2-1|once
TGTGCCAGCTCGGCCGCGGGGGGGCCCCCAGACAATGAGCAGTTCTTC
CASSAAGGPPDNEQFF
>TRBV5-1|.|TRBJ2-7|.
TGCGCCAGCAGCTTCCCCGCGCTCGAGCAGTACTTC
CASSFPALEQYF
>TRBV7-2|.|TRBJ1-1|.
TGTGCCAGCAGCATTGACAGTAACACTGAAGCTTTCTTT
CASSIDSNTEAFF
>TRBV20-1|.|TRBJ2-1|.
TGCAGTGCTTGTACTAGCACTGAGCAGTTCTTC
CSACTSTEQFF
>TRBV19|TRBD1|TRBJ2-3|once
TGTGCCAGTACGACAGGGGGCTCCGCAGATACGCAGTATTTT
CASTTGGSADTQYF
>TRBV7-6|.|TRBJ1-1|.
TGTGCCAGCAGCTCCCAGGGCGGGCAGGGGCAACGGGACACTGAAGCTTTCTTT
CASSSQGGQGQRDTEAFF
>TRBV29-1|.|TRBJ1-4|.
TGCAGCGTTGAGCGAGAAGGGGGTAATGAAAAACTGTTTTTT
CSVEREGGNEKLFF
>TRBV6-6|TRBD1|TRBJ2-5|.
TGTGCCAGCAGTTTAGGGGGACAGGACCTGCGGGAGACCCAGTACTTC
CASSLGGQDLRETQYF
>TRBV7-8|.|TRBJ1-2|.
TGTGCCAGCAGCTTCTACGGAGGGGTCTACACCTTC
CASSFYGGVYTF
>TRBV7-2|.|TRBJ1-2|.
TGTGCCAGCAGCTTAGGGTTAGGGCAGAACCATGGCTACACCTTC
CASSLGLGQNHGYTF
>TRBV9|.|TRBJ2-2|.
TGTGCCAGCAGCCCCCGGGCCGGGACCGGGGAGCTGTTTTTT
CASSPRAGTGELFF
>TRBV6-6|.|TRBJ1-1|.
TGTGCCAGCAGTTACGGTCAGGGTAGGTACGAAGCTTTCTTT
CASSYGQGRYEAFF
>TRBV6-1|.|TRBJ2-1|.
TGTGCCAGCAGTGAATTCGCCGGGGGTTCCTACAATGAGCAGTTCTTC
CASSEFAGGSYNEQFF
>TRBV6-6|.|TRBJ1-2|.
TGTGCCAGCAGTTCCCCCCCCGGAGGGGCGAGCTACACCTTC
CASSSPPGGASYTF
>TRBV10-2|TRBD1|TRBJ1-2|.
TGCGCCAGCAGGATATCCGGGACAGGGGCGAATGGCTACACCTTC
CASRISGTGANGYTF
>TRBV7-2|.|TRBJ1-4|.
TGTGCCAGCAGCCGAGTTAGTGATGAAAAACTGTTTTTT
CASSRVSDEKLFF
>TRBV5-4|.|TRBJ2-7|.
TGTGCCAGCAGTAACCGACCCAGCTCCTACGAGCAGTACTTC
CASSNRPSSYEQYF
>TRBV5-6|.|TRBJ2-3|.
TGTGCCAGCAGCGGGGCGGGGCGCACAGATACGCAGTATTTT
CASSGAGRTDTQYF
>TRBV5-8|.|TRBJ2-5|.
TGTGCCAGCGGATCCAAACACGCCACCATCCAAGAGACCCAGTACTTC
CASGSKHATIQETQYF
>TRBV7-9|.|TRBJ1-4|.
TGTGCCAGCGGGCCCTCGTCGATCACTAATGAAAAACTGTTTTTT
CASGPSSITNEKLFF
>TRBV19|.|TRBJ1-3|.
TGTGCCAGTAGTCCGGGGGGGGTGAACACCATATATTTT
CASSPGGVNTIYF
>TRBV2|TRBD1|TRBJ1-4|.
TGTGCCAGCAGGGCCGGGACAGGATATGAAAAACTGTTTTTT
CASRAGTGYEKLFF
>TRBV5-6|.|TRBJ1-1|once
TGTGCCAGCAGACTCAACTGGCTAGGTGAAGCTTTCTTT
CASRLNWLGEAFF
>TRBV9|.|TRBJ2-3|.
TGTGCCAGCAGCGGCCCCTCTGCAGATACGCAGTATTTT
CASSGPSADTQYF
>TRBV16|.|TRBJ2-1|.
TGTGCCAGCAGCCCTAGGTATGAGCAGTTCTTC
CASSPRYEQFF
>TRBV28|.|TRBJ1-5|.
TGTGCCAGCACCCCCAGGGTTGGCGGTCAGCCCCAGCATTTT
CASTPRVGGQPQHF
>TRBV4-2|.|TRBJ1-5|.
TGTGCCAGCAGCCCCTCGGCAGCGTATAATCAGCCCCAGCATTTT
CASSPSAAYNQPQHF
>TRBV12-5|.|TRBJ2-5|.
TGTGCTAGTGGATGGGGCTCTGAGGACCAGTACTTC
CASGWGSEDQYF
>TRBV5-5|.|TRBJ2-2|.
TGTGCCAGCAGCTTGAGGACGGGAGACACCGGGGAGCTGTTTTTT
CASSLRTGDTGELFF